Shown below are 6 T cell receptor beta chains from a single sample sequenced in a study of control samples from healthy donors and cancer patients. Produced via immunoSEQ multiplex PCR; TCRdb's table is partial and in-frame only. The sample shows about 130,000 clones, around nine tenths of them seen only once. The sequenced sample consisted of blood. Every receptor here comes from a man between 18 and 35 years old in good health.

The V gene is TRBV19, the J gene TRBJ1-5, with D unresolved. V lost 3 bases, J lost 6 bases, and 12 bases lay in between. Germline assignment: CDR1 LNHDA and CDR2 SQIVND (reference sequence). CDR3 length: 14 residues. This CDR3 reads CASSILQGGQPQHF. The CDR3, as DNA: TGTGCCAGTAGTATTCTCCAAGGCGGTCAGCCCCAGCATTTT.

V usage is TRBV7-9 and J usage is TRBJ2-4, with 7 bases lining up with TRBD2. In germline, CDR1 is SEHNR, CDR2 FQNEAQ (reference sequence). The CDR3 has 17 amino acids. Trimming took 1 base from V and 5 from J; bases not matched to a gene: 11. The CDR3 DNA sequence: TGTGCCAGCAGCTTAGAGAACGTAGGGGACTACGAAAACATTCAGTACTTC. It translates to CASSLENVGDYENIQYF. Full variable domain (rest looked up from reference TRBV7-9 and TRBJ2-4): DTGVSQNPRHKITKRGQNVTFRCDPISEHNRLYWYRQTLGQGPEFLTYFQNEAQLEKSRLLSDRFSAERPKGSFSTLEIQRTEQGDSAMYLCASSLENVGDYENIQYFGAGTRLSVL.

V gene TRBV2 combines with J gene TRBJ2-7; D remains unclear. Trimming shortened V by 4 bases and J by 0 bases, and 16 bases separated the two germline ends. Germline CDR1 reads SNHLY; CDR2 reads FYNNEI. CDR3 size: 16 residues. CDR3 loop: CASSGLPLGDSYEQYV. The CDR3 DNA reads TGTGCCAGCAGTGGCCTCCCGCTGGGCGACTCCTACGAGCAGTACGTC.

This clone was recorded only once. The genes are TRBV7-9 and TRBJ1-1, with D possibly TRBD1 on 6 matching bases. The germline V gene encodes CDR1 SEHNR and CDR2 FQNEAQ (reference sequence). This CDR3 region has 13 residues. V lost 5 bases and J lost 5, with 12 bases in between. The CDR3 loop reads CASSETGTTEAFF. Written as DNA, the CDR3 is TGTGCCAGCAGCGAAACCGGGACAACTGAAGCTTTCTTT. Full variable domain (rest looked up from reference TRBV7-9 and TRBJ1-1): DTGVSQNPRHKITKRGQNVTFRCDPISEHNRLYWYRQTLGQGPEFLTYFQNEAQLEKSRLLSDRFSAERPKGSFSTLEIQRTEQGDSAMYLCASSETGTTEAFFGQGTRLTVV.

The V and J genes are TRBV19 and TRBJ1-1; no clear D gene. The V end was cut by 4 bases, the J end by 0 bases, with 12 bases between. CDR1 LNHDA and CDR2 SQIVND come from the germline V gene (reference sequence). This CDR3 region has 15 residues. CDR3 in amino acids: CASSKTRAVNTEAFF. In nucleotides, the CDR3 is TGTGCCAGTAGTAAAACTAGGGCGGTGAACACTGAAGCTTTCTTT.

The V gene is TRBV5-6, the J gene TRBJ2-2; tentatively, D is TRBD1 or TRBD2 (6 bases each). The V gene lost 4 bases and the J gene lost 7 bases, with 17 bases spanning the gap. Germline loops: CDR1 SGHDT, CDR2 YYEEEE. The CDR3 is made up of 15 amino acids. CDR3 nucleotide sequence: TGTGCCAGCAGCGAAGATACGGGGGCCTACGGGGAGCTGTTTTTT. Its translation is CASSEDTGAYGELFF.